The T cell receptor beta chain under discussion was sequenced for a study of blood T cell repertoires in COVID-19. Study context: Acute-phase and convalescent COVID-19 samples originated in the United States, Italy and Spain.

Original data processing: The authors estimated nucleated cell counts from reference gene primer amplification. Profiled with immunoSEQ multiplex PCR; TCRdb holds only in-frame clones, not every one. The DNA gave D and trimming, while V, J and clone size come from that table. The sample includes roughly 390,000 clones, more than 70% of them seen just once. The Seattle patients, enrolled during active infection, were followed longitudinally. The V end lost 1 base, the J end lost 9 bases, and 10 bases lay between the germline ends. The germline V gene has CDR1 SGHVS and CDR2 FQNEAQ. There are 13 residues in the CDR3.

The sample taken for sequencing was peripheral blood. The source is a woman aged 25 to 45 with COVID-19, enrolled during active disease. The genes are TRBV7-8 and TRBJ2-1; D is uncertain. CDR3 coding DNA: TGTGCCAGCAGCTTAGTCGTGCGAGGTGAGCAGTTCTTC. This encodes CASSLVVRGEQFF. Together with reference TRBV7-8 and TRBJ2-1, the CDR3 gives the full variable domain: GAGVSQSPRYKVAKRGQDVALRCDPISGHVSLFWYQQALGQGPEFLTYFQNEAQLDKSGLPSDRFFAERPEGSVSTLKIQRTQQEDSAVYLCASSLVVRGEQFFGPGTRLTVL.